The clone carrying this T cell receptor (beta chain) was seen a handful of times. V gave up 4 bases and J gave up 5 bases; unmatched junction bases: 4. The CDR3 consists of 13 residues. Germline CDR1 is MNHEY and CDR2 is SVGAGI. The sample belongs to a study of T cells after yellow fever vaccination. MiXCR, applied by TCRdb to the 5' RACE reads, yields one record per CDR3 protein. Of 250,000 to 350,000 distinct CDR3 sequences in the sample, around 6.8% were seen once. V usage is TRBV6-5 and J usage is TRBJ2-5, with 7 positions matching TRBD1. The receptor was isolated from a young man who received the YFV17D yellow fever vaccine. The sequencing used PBMCs, collected around 45 days after the first yellow fever vaccination. The CDR3 DNA sequence: TGTGCCAGCAGTTTTACAGGGGAGGAGACCCAGTACTTC. Translation gives CASSFTGEETQYF.